The 15 T cell receptor beta chains in this list originate from one sample, sequenced in a study of blood T cell repertoires in COVID-19. TCRdb keeps only in-frame clones here, not all; method: immunoSEQ multiplex PCR. Of about 200,000 clones in the sample, 82% were seen once. The specimen sequenced was peripheral blood. These receptors came from a woman aged 55-70 years with COVID-19, enrolled during active disease.

This clone was observed a few times. The V call is TRBV29-1, the J call TRBJ1-1, with D possibly matching TRBD1 (5 bases). The CDR3 has 14 residues. Deletions cut 3 bases from V and 5 bases from J, with 16 bases between. Per germline, CDR1 SQVTM and CDR2 ANQGSEA. CDR3 sequence reads: CSVDPHGGRTEAFF. In DNA, the CDR3 is TGCAGCGTTGACCCCCACGGGGGTCGAACTGAAGCTTTCTTT.

V and J are TRBV6-2 or TRBV6-3 and TRBJ2-7, with 7 nucleotides matching TRBD2. The CDR3 is made up of 15 amino acids. Per germline, CDR1 MNHEY and CDR2 SVGEGT. Germline trimming cut 5 bases from V and 2 bases from J; bases unmatched to any gene: 9. DNA of the CDR3: TGTGCCAGCAGTCCACGGCGGGGAGGGCCCTACGAGCAGTACTTC. As protein: CASSPRRGGPYEQYF.

This sequence joins TRBV6-5 and TRBJ1-5; possibly TRBD1 for D (5 bases). The length of the CDR3 is 14 residues. V lost 7 bases and J 1 base, leaving 11 bases between the germline ends. CDR1 and CDR2 from the germline V gene are MNHEY and SVGAGI. CDR3 sequence (DNA): TGTGCCAGCAAAGGCCAGGGCAGCAATCAGCCCCAGCATTTT. This gives the protein CASKGQGSNQPQHF.

The chain combines TRBV5-1 with TRBJ2-7, with 7 bases identical to TRBD1. The CDR3 length is 16 residues. The V and J ends lost 2 bases and 0 bases, in that order; junction bases with no gene match: 8. Germline CDR1 SGHRS, CDR2 YFSETQ. This CDR3 is CASSLDSDRSSYEQYF. DNA of the CDR3: TGCGCCAGCAGCTTAGATTCGGACAGGAGCTCCTACGAGCAGTACTTC.

The rearrangement links TRBV29-1 to TRBJ2-1; D may be TRBD2 (6 bases). V lost 5 bases to trimming and J lost 10 bases, with 15 bases between them. Germline CDR1 reads SQVTM; CDR2 reads ANQGSEA. The CDR3 is made up of 12 amino acids. The CDR3 DNA is TGCAGCGTTCCACTTACCCGGGGGGAGCAGTTCTTC. As protein: CSVPLTRGEQFF.

This sequence joins TRBV25-1 and TRBJ2-5; 7 bases line up with TRBD2. CDR1 and CDR2 (germline): MGHDK, SYGVNS. The CDR3 covers 15 residues. Losses at the gene ends were 6 bases for V and 1 base for J; bases not matched to a gene: 8. The CDR3 region is CASRGRGAPQETQYF. In DNA form, the CDR3 reads TGTGCCAGCAGGGGGAGGGGCGCTCCCCAAGAGACCCAGTACTTC. Variable domain in full (rest from reference TRBV25-1 and TRBJ2-5): EADIYQTPRYLVIGTGKKITLECSQTMGHDKMYWYQQDPGMELHLIHYSYGVNSTEKGDLSSESTVSRIRTEHFPLTLESARPSHTSQYLCASRGRGAPQETQYFGPGTRLLVL.

This chain uses TRBV19 with TRBJ2-7; 12 bases fit TRBD1. Germline CDR1 reads LNHDA; CDR2 reads SQIVND (reference sequence). The CDR3 loop spans 15 amino acids. Trimming at V came to 8 bases and at J to 7 bases, leaving 12 bases not matched to a gene. The CDR3 loop is CASHKPGQGATEQYV. The CDR3 coding sequence is TGTGCCAGTCACAAACCGGGACAGGGGGCGACTGAGCAGTACGTC.

V and J are TRBV11-2 and TRBJ1-5; D unresolved. Trimming took off 1 base at V and 4 bases at J, with 11 bases between the two ends. CDR1 is SGHAT, CDR2 FQNNGV, per germline. This CDR3 spans 15 amino acids. Here the CDR3 reads CASSLVAGKNQPQHF. The CDR3 DNA reads TGTGCCAGCAGCTTAGTTGCGGGTAAGAATCAGCCCCAGCATTTT.

The chain is built from TRBV3-1 (or the pseudogene TRBV3-2) and TRBJ1-3; 8 bases are a match to TRBD1. V shed 4 bases, J shed 2 bases, and the junction held 4 bases outside the gene matches. The CDR3 length is 15 residues. Germline loops: CDR1 LGHDT, CDR2 YNNKEL (reference sequence). The CDR3 DNA follows: TGTGCCAGCAGCCCGGACAGGGAGCCTGGAAACACCATATATTTT. Translating gives CASSPDREPGNTIYF.

The chain has TRBV2 and TRBJ2-7; D unresolved. This CDR3 has 15 amino acids. Trimming took off 4 bases at V and 6 bases at J, with 19 bases between the two ends. CDR1 is SNHLY and CDR2 is FYNNEI in the germline V gene. CDR3 DNA sequence: TGTGCCAGCAGTGCCACTATCACTACCCACGTCGAGCAGTACTTC. This gives the protein CASSATITTHVEQYF.

This clone was counted at least ten times. The CDR3 sequence: CASSGQGVGETQYF. CDR3 nucleotides: TGTGCCAGCAGCGGACAGGGGGTTGGGGAGACCCAGTACTTC. The V gene is TRBV7-9, the J gene TRBJ2-5; 10 bases line up with TRBD1. Per germline, CDR1 SEHNR and CDR2 FQNEAQ (reference sequence). J gave up 5 bases and V 5 bases, and 5 bases lay outside the gene matches. CDR3 length: 14 residues.

This clone was observed a handful of times. This chain connects TRBV2 to TRBJ2-3, with 11 bases fitting TRBD2. The length of the CDR3 is 16 residues. Germline V CDR1 and CDR2: SNHLY, FYNNEI. Germline trimming cut 6 bases from V and 3 bases from J; bases unmatched to any gene: 8. The CDR3 loop is CASSLGGLADTDTQYF. CDR3 nucleotides: TGTGCCAGCAGCTTAGGGGGACTAGCGGATACAGATACGCAGTATTTT.

This chain links TRBV10-3 with TRBJ2-1; maybe TRBD2 (5 bases). This CDR3 has 13 residues. The V end lost 9 bases, the J end lost 8 bases, and 17 bases lay between the germline ends. Germline CDR1 and CDR2: ENHRY and SYGVKD. The CDR3 sequence is CAISPQRYDEQFF. The CDR3 DNA follows: TGTGCCATATCCCCCCAGCGGTATGATGAGCAGTTCTTC.

The V call is TRBV3-1 (or the pseudogene TRBV3-2), the J call TRBJ2-2, with D perhaps TRBD1 (5 bases). CDR3 length equals 14 residues. V lost 1 base, J lost 7 bases, and 10 bases lay in between. Germline CDR1 LGHDT, CDR2 YNNKEL (reference sequence). The CDR3 region has the DNA TGTGCCAGCAGCCAAGGGGGCGCGATCGGGGAGCTGTTTTTT. Protein sequence: CASSQGGAIGELFF.

The chain recombines TRBV5-1 with TRBJ2-1, with TRBD2 identical over 10 bases. J lost 8 bases, V lost 4 bases, and 6 bases had no gene match. Germline V CDR1 and CDR2: SGHRS, YFSETQ. The CDR3 covers 14 residues. The CDR3 bases are TGCGCCAGCAGCATGACCCTAGCGGGAGATGAGCAGTTCTTC. Protein: CASSMTLAGDEQFF.